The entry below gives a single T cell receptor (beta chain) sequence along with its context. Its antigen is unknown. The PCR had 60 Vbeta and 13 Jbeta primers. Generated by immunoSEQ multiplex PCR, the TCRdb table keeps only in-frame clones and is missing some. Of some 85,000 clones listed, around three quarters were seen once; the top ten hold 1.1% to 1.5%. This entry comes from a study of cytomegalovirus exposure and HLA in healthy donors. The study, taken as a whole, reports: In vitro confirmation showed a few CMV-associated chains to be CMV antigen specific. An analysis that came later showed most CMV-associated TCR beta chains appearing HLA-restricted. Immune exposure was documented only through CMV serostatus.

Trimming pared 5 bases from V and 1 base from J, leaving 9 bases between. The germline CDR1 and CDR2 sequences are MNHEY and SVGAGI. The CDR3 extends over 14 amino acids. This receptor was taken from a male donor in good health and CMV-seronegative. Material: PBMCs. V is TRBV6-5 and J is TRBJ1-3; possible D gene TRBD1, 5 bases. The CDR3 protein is CASSATVSGNTIYF. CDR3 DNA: TGTGCCAGCAGTGCGACAGTATCTGGAAACACCATATATTTT.